The present T cell receptor (beta chain) was sequenced within a study of a mutant IDH1 vaccine in newly diagnosed glioma. Whole-study context: Treated patients showed a male proportion of around 60%, a female proportion of about 40%, and a mean age of 40.4 years. Earlier therapy was either radiotherapy, temozolomide, or both, and most got both.

Study conclusions and caveats: Changes to the top peripheral T cell clonotypes appeared unrelated to pseudoprogression.

This CDR3 is 15 amino acids long. Germline values: CDR1 MNHNY, CDR2 SVGAGI (reference sequence). J lost 4 bases, V lost 8 bases, and 11 bases had no gene match. Time point given: baseline, week 1 (first vaccination visit). Treatment in this sample: pre-vaccination baseline after standard-of-care therapy. Tumors from donors were new WHO grade 3 or 4 IDH1-mutant astrocytomas with ATRX loss. Sequencing used immunoSEQ multiplex PCR; TCRdb keeps in-frame clones, though not all of them. This table holds tens of thousands of clones, 75% to 95% found once. A remark on this clone: Antigen specificity is unknown.

J is TRBJ1-3 and V is TRBV6-6; TRBD1 aligns across 7 bases. This specimen was PBMCs, taken from a glioma patient treated with radiotherapy, temozolomide or both. The TCR originated in a man aged 45-65 years with glioma. The CDR3 is CASENRGLTGNTIYF. The DNA of the CDR3 is TGTGCCAGCGAGAACAGGGGCTTGACCGGAAACACCATATATTTT.